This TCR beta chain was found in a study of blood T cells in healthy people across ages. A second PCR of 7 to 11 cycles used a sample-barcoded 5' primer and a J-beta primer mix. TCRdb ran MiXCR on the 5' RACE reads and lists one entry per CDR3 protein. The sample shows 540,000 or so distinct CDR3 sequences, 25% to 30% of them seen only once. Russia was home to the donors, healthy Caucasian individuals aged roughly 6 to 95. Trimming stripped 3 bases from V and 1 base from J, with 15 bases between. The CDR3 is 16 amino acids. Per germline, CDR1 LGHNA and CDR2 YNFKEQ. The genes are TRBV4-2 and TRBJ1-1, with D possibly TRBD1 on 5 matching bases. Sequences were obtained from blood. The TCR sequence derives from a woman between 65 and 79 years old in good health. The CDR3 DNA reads TGTGCCAGCAGCCAGGGGACCCAAGGATGGAACACTGAAGCTTTCTTT. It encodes CASSQGTQGWNTEAFF.